Each of the 30 T cell receptor beta chains below was sequenced from the same sample in a study of shared clonotypes between healthy human individuals. Sequenced by immunoSEQ multiplex PCR; TCRdb stores in-frame clones only, minus some. The sample has fewer than 600,000 clones; 60% to 80% are singletons. The sequenced sample was PBMCs. The receptors stem from a woman aged 40 to 55 in good health. Some clones in this sample may be carry-over from other donors' samples.

This chain uses TRBV2 with TRBJ2-1; D is ambiguous. Trimming shortened V by 7 bases and J by 0 bases, and 13 bases separated the two germline ends. This CDR3 contains 15 residues. The germline V gene has CDR1 SNHLY and CDR2 FYNNEI. Here the CDR3 DNA reads TGTGCCAGCACGCCGAGAACCAGCTCCTACAATGAGCAGTTCTTC. Its protein is CASTPRTSSYNEQFF.

This clone was counted a single time. The chain combines TRBV18 with TRBJ1-1; D remains ambiguous. The CDR3 spans 16 residues. CDR1 is KGHSH and CDR2 is LQKENI in the germline V gene. V was cut by 3 bases and J by 8 bases, with 22 bases left in between. Here the CDR3 DNA reads TGTGCCAGCTCACCGCAAGATTTGTTCCTCAATTTCGAAGCTTTCTTT. Translated, it gives CASSPQDLFLNFEAFF.

The V call is TRBV28, the J call TRBJ1-5; D may be TRBD1 (6 bases). Per germline, CDR1 MDHEN and CDR2 SYDVKM. V gave up 7 bases and J gave up 1 base, with 11 bases separating them. CDR3 length: 14 amino acids. The CDR3: CASTTQGSNQPQHF. CDR3 nucleotide sequence: TGTGCCAGCACGACTCAGGGGAGCAATCAGCCCCAGCATTTT.

The chain combines TRBV5-8 with TRBJ2-3; tentatively, D is TRBD1 or TRBD2 (5 bases each). The germline V and J ends were trimmed by 7 bases and 4 bases, with 16 bases remaining between them. Germline V gives CDR1 SGHTS, CDR2 YDEGEE. This CDR3 spans 14 amino acids. The CDR3 DNA is TGTGCCAGCGGCCGGGACCTGACAGCAGATACGCAGTATTTT. Its translation: CASGRDLTADTQYF.

The V gene is TRBV30, the J gene TRBJ2-7; a weak D match, TRBD1 (6 bases). The CDR3 is made up of 13 amino acids. CDR1 and CDR2 (germline): GTSNPN, SVGIG (reference sequence). The V end was cut by 2 bases, the J end by 2 bases, with 10 bases between. The CDR3 nucleotides are TGTGCCTGGAGTCCCGGACAGCCCTACGAGCAGTACTTC. This sequence encodes CAWSPGQPYEQYF. Full variable domain (missing parts from reference TRBV30 and TRBJ2-7): SQTIHQWPATLVQPVGSPLSLECTVEGTSNPNLYWYRQAAGRGLQLLFYSVGIGQISSEVPQNLSASRPQDRQFILSSKKLLLSDSGFYLCAWSPGQPYEQYFGPGTRLTVT.

A remark on this clone: A read error is likely here: a far larger clone is one base away. The same CDR3 arises from other DNA sequences in this sample as well. The chain recombines TRBV6-6 with TRBJ1-1; D remains ambiguous. Germline lookup yields CDR1 MNHNY and CDR2 SVGAGI (reference sequence). The CDR3 is made up of 13 amino acids. CDR3 bases: TGCGCCAGCAACCCTGCAGGAAACACTGAAGCTTTCTTT. Amino acids: CASNPAGNTEAFF.

The chain recombines TRBV5-1 with TRBJ2-5; no clear D gene. The DNA end is more similar to TRBJ2-7, so the J call may be wrong. The CDR3 has 11 amino acids. In germline, CDR1 is SGHRS, CDR2 YFSETQ. The CDR3 is CASSVLNEQYF. CDR3 DNA: TGCGCCAGCTCAGTCCTGAACGAGCAGTACTTC.

This clone was recorded a few times. This rearrangement joins TRBV5-5 to TRBJ2-7; 13 nucleotides align to TRBD2. The CDR3 contains 15 residues. J was trimmed by 6 bases and V by 0 bases; bases with no gene match: 3. Germline-derived CDR1 and CDR2 are SGHKS and YYEKEE (reference sequence). CDR3 DNA: TGTGCCAGCAGCTTGGCACTAGCGGGAGGGCTCGAGCAGTACTTC. As protein: CASSLALAGGLEQYF.

About this clone: This CDR3 is also generated by other DNA sequences in the sample. J is TRBJ1-5 and V is TRBV9; D is unresolved. This CDR3 region has 15 residues. V dropped 0 bases and J dropped 0 bases, with 7 bases sitting between them. Germline V gene data show CDR1 as SGDLS and CDR2 as YYNGEE. In DNA, the CDR3 is TGTGCCAGCAGCGTAGACGGATATAGCAATCAGCCCCAGCATTTT. Its protein is CASSVDGYSNQPQHF.

This clone has a handful of counts. The chain combines TRBV10-2 with TRBJ1-1; TRBD1 aligns across 7 bases. The V and J ends lost 7 bases and 6 bases, in that order; junction bases with no gene match: 11. The CDR3 contains 14 residues. CDR1 and CDR2 (germline): WSHSY, SAAADI. The CDR3 protein is CASTPTGARSEAFF. The DNA of the CDR3 is TGCGCCAGCACTCCAACAGGGGCCCGGTCTGAAGCTTTCTTT.

The V and J genes are TRBV6-1 and TRBJ2-3, with 8 bases identical to TRBD2. The CDR3 has 15 amino acids. Looked up from germline, CDR1 is MNHNS and CDR2 is SASEGT. After removal of 2 bases from V and 4 bases from J, the junction contained 5 bases not matched to a gene. The CDR3 nucleotides read TGTGCCAGCAGTGAACGGACTAGCTCTGCAGATACGCAGTATTTT. It is translated as CASSERTSSADTQYF.

The chain combines TRBV30 with TRBJ1-3; no firm D call. Germline V gives CDR1 GTSNPN, CDR2 SVGIG (reference sequence). Deletions cut 1 base from V and 1 base from J, with 11 bases between. The CDR3 length is 15 residues. The CDR3 sequence: CAWSALGISGNTIYF. The CDR3 DNA is TGTGCCTGGAGTGCCTTGGGGATATCTGGAAACACCATATATTTT.

The V gene is TRBV6-5, the J gene TRBJ1-2; D may be TRBD1 (5 bases). The V gene lost 5 bases and the J gene lost 4 bases, with 11 bases spanning the gap. This CDR3 has 13 amino acids. Germline CDR1 MNHEY, CDR2 SVGAGI. The CDR3 DNA sequence: TGTGCCAGCAGTCGGGACCCTCTCTATGGCTACACCTTC. Protein sequence: CASSRDPLYGYTF.

The CDR3 coding sequence is TGTGCCAGCAGCCTGACTACCTACGAGCAGTACTTC. This encodes CASSLTTYEQYF. The chain links TRBV5-8 to TRBJ2-7; possibly TRBD2 for D (5 bases). The V gene lost 4 bases and the J gene lost 2 bases, with 7 bases spanning the gap. CDR3 size: 12 residues. CDR1 SGHTS and CDR2 YDEGEE come from the germline V gene.

There are many counts of this clone. The gene calls are TRBV29-1 and TRBJ2-3, with 11 bases aligning to TRBD2. J was trimmed by 5 bases and V by 4 bases; bases with no gene match: 5. CDR1 is SQVTM and CDR2 is ANQGSEA in the germline V gene. CDR3 length: 14 residues. CDR3 sequence reads: CSVVLAGVGDTQYF. The DNA for the CDR3 is TGCAGCGTTGTACTAGCGGGAGTGGGAGATACGCAGTATTTT.

This chain connects TRBV27 to TRBJ1-2; 10 nucleotides align to TRBD1. V was pared by 5 bases and J by 4 bases, with 13 bases of the junction left unmatched. There are 17 residues in the CDR3. The germline CDR1 and CDR2 sequences are MNHEY and SMNVEV (reference sequence). The CDR3 DNA is TGTGCCAGCAGTCCACGACAGGGGGCTTATGCTCTCTATGGCTACACCTTC. Protein product: CASSPRQGAYALYGYTF.

The chain carries TRBV4-1 and TRBJ2-5; a possible D gene is TRBD2 (6 bases). V was clipped by 0 bases and J by 5 bases, with 10 bases between them. The CDR3 is made up of 14 amino acids. The germline V gene has CDR1 MGHRA and CDR2 YSYEKL. Written as DNA, the CDR3 is TGCGCCAGCAGCCAAGATTGGAGGGGCGAGACCCAGTACTTC. Its protein is CASSQDWRGETQYF.

The chain joins TRBV15 to TRBJ2-3; 11 bases align to TRBD2. Germline V gene sequence: CDR1 LNHNV, CDR2 YYDKDF (reference sequence). The CDR3 contains 15 residues. V shed 1 base, J shed 6 bases, and the junction held 3 bases outside the gene matches. The CDR3 region is CATSRAASGRDTQYF. CDR3 in DNA: TGTGCCACCAGCAGAGCGGCTAGCGGGAGGGATACGCAGTATTTT. Full variable domain (rest looked up from reference TRBV15 and TRBJ2-3): DAMVIQNPRYQVTQFGKPVTLSCSQTLNHNVMYWYQQKSSQAPKLLFHYYDKDFNNEADTPDNFQSRRPNTSFCFLDIRSPGLGDTAMYLCATSRAASGRDTQYFGPGTRLTVL.

Comments on this clone: No DNA is shown, since the ends of the CDR3 on it are uncertain; the CDR3 is the one TCRdb lists. V gene TRBV12-2 combines with J gene TRBJ1-6. TRBV12-2 is recorded as a pseudogene. The CDR3 has 12 amino acids, counting both end residues. CDR3 sequence reads: CASRFGWGILHF.

The rearrangement links TRBV7-2 to TRBJ2-3; D might be TRBD1 or TRBD2, each matching 5 bases. This CDR3 region has 12 residues. Per the germline V gene, CDR1 is SGHTA and CDR2 is FQGNSA. The germline V and J ends were trimmed by 5 bases and 9 bases, with 12 bases remaining between them. The CDR3, as DNA: TGTGCCAGCAGCAGGACTCCAGGGACGCAGTATTTT. It is translated as CASSRTPGTQYF. The whole variable domain, remainder taken from reference TRBV7-2 and TRBJ2-3, is GAGVSQSPSNKVTEKGKDVELRCDPISGHTALYWYRQSLGQGLEFLIYFQGNSAPDKSGLPSDRFSAERTGGSVSTLTIQRTQQEDSAVYLCASSRTPGTQYFGPGTRLTVL.

A word on this clone: A much larger clone sits a single nucleotide away, making a read error possible. The chain couples TRBV4-2 to TRBJ1-3; D gene unclear. The DNA matches TRBJ2-2 better at its end, which makes the J call doubtful. From germline, CDR1 is LGHNA and CDR2 YNFKEQ. The CDR3 is 16 residues long. CDR3 coding DNA: TGTGCCAGCGGCCAATTTGGAGTAGAGAACACCGGGGAGCTGTTTTTT. Translated, it gives CASGQFGVENTGELFF.

The rearrangement uses TRBV13 and TRBJ2-7; unclear D gene. The germline V gene has CDR1 PRHDT and CDR2 FYEKMQ (reference sequence). Trimming removed 3 bases at V and 1 base at J, with 7 bases between. The CDR3 has 13 residues. The CDR3 region has the DNA TGTGCCAGCAGCTTTGAAGCATCCTACGAGCAGTACTTC. It specifies CASSFEASYEQYF.

The table lists this clone with a count of one. The chain uses TRBV27 and TRBJ1-2, with 10 bases fitting TRBD1. The CDR3 consists of 12 residues. After removal of 11 bases from V and 7 bases from J, the junction contained 7 bases not matched to a gene. Germline values: CDR1 MNHEY, CDR2 SMNVEV (reference sequence). In DNA, the CDR3 is TGTGCCGGACGGACAGGGGGTTTTGGCTACACCTTC. Translated, it gives CAGRTGGFGYTF.

The chain links TRBV28 to TRBJ1-4; 7 bases are shared with TRBD1. This CDR3 contains 12 residues. Germline V CDR1 and CDR2: MDHEN, SYDVKM. J gave up 8 bases and V 6 bases, and 3 bases lay outside the gene matches. In DNA form, the CDR3 reads TGTGCCAGCAGACAGGGGAACGAAAAACTGTTTTTT. Translation: CASRQGNEKLFF.

The chain couples TRBV4-2 to TRBJ2-7; D is possibly TRBD2 (5 bases). Germline V gives CDR1 LGHNA, CDR2 YNFKEQ. The ends were cut back, 0 bases at V and 2 bases at J, with 11 bases in the middle. The CDR3 loop spans 15 amino acids. The CDR3 DNA follows: TGTGCCAGCAGCCAAGACGGAGCGGAAGCCTACGAGCAGTACTTC. It is translated as CASSQDGAEAYEQYF.

This chain links TRBV4-2 with TRBJ2-7; D is unclear. From germline, CDR1 is LGHNA and CDR2 YNFKEQ. V was trimmed by 6 bases and J by 5 bases, leaving 20 bases between them. The CDR3 consists of 15 residues. The CDR3 spells CASSLNAGQINEQYF. CDR3 nucleotide sequence: TGTGCCAGCAGTCTTAACGCCGGCCAGATCAACGAGCAGTACTTC.

This rearrangement joins TRBV27 to TRBJ1-5; possible D gene TRBD1, 5 bases. With 5 bases removed from V and 1 base from J, the gap between germline ends came to 21 bases. The CDR3 extends over 18 amino acids. The germline gives CDR1 MNHEY, CDR2 SMNVEV (reference sequence). Here the CDR3 DNA reads TGTGCCAGCAGTCCACGCCCTTTCAGGGATATAAGCAATCAGCCCCAGCATTTT. Protein product: CASSPRPFRDISNQPQHF.

V and J are TRBV6-1 and TRBJ2-1; D is undetermined. The germline gives CDR1 MNHNS, CDR2 SASEGT. Trimming left V 11 bases short and J 7 bases short, with 12 bases between. The CDR3 is made up of 11 amino acids. The CDR3, as DNA: TGTGCCCTCTCTGGGTGGAATGAGCAGTTCTTC. Amino acid sequence: CALSGWNEQFF.

A remark on this clone: Other DNA sequences within the sample encode an identical CDR3. V usage is TRBV30 and J usage is TRBJ2-7; no clear D. CDR3 length equals 13 residues. Germline CDR1 is GTSNPN and CDR2 is SVGIG (reference sequence). V dropped 1 base and J dropped 0 bases, with 7 bases sitting between them. CDR3 bases: TGTGCCTGGAGTGGCGGAAGCTCCTACGAGCAGTACTTC. It translates to CAWSGGSSYEQYF.

This chain links TRBV27 with TRBJ2-1; no reliable D call. The V gene lost 7 bases and the J gene lost 5 bases, with 9 bases spanning the gap. The length of the CDR3 is 12 residues. CDR1 is MNHEY, CDR2 SMNVEV, per germline (reference sequence). CDR3 nucleotide sequence: TGTGCCAGCAAATTAGCTGACAATGAGCAGTTCTTC. Amino acid sequence: CASKLADNEQFF.